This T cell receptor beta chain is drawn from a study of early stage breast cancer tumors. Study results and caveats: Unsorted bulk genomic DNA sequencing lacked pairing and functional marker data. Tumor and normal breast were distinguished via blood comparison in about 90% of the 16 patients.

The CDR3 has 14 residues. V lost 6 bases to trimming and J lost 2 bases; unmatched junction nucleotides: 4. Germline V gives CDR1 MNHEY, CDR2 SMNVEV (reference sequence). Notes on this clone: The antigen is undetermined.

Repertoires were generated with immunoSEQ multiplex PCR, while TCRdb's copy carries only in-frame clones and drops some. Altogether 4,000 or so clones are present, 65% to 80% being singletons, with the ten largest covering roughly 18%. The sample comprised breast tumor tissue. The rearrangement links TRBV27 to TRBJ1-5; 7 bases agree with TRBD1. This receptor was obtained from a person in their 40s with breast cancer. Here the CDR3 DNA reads TGTGCCAGCAGATCAACAGGGGGCAATCAGCCCCAGCATTTT. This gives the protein CASRSTGGNQPQHF.